This entry lists 17 T cell receptor beta chains sequenced from one sample in a study of shared clonotypes between healthy human individuals. The data were produced by immunoSEQ multiplex PCR, yet TCRdb's version contains in-frame clones alone and is incomplete. Of 450,000 or so clones in the sample, 75% to 80% were seen once. Sequencing input: PBMCs. The origin of the receptors is a middle-aged woman in good health. Some clones in this sample may be carry-over from other donors' samples.

The J gene is TRBJ2-7, the V gene TRBV30; D gene unclear. Germline values: CDR1 GTSNPN, CDR2 SVGIG (reference sequence). V was clipped by 7 bases and J by 0 bases, with 7 bases between them. The CDR3 is 11 amino acids. The CDR3 loop reads CALTASYEQYF. The CDR3 bases are TGTGCCTTGACGGCCTCCTACGAGCAGTACTTC.

Only a few counts were recorded for this clone. V is TRBV28 and J is TRBJ2-2, with D unresolved. V was trimmed by 6 bases and J by 2 bases, leaving 4 bases between them. Germline CDR1 and CDR2: MDHEN and SYDVKM. This CDR3 spans 12 amino acids. The CDR3 DNA is TGTGCCAGCAGCCCTAACACCGGGGAGCTGTTTTTT. Its protein is CASSPNTGELFF.

CDR3 nucleotide sequence: TGTGCCAGTAGTATCCTGGGACTAGCGGCCAACACCGGGGAGCTGTTTTTT. Protein: CASSILGLAANTGELFF. J is TRBJ2-2 and V is TRBV19; 11 bases map to TRBD2. The CDR3 extends over 17 amino acids. CDR1 and CDR2 (germline): LNHDA, SQIVND (reference sequence). V lost 3 bases to trimming and J lost 2 bases; unmatched junction nucleotides: 5.

This clone appeared many times. Other DNA sequences in the same sample also yield this CDR3. The chain employs TRBV6-6 and TRBJ1-1; D not certain. From germline, CDR1 is MNHNY and CDR2 SVGAGI (reference sequence). The CDR3 covers 12 residues. V lost 0 bases and J 3 bases, leaving 2 bases between the germline ends. Written as DNA, the CDR3 is TGTGCCAGCAGTTACTCCTACACTGAAGCTTTCTTT. Translating gives CASSYSYTEAFF.

V usage is TRBV30 and J usage is TRBJ1-1; 7 positions match TRBD1. The V gene end was trimmed by 5 bases and the J gene end by 4 bases; junction bases not matched to a gene: 4. The CDR3 is 12 residues long. The germline CDR1 and CDR2 sequences are GTSNPN and SVGIG (reference sequence). The DNA of the CDR3 is TGTGCCTGGTCTAAGGGGGCCACTGAAGCTTTCTTT. This gives the protein CAWSKGATEAFF.

The chain couples TRBV2 to TRBJ2-1; D ambiguous. The germline gives CDR1 SNHLY, CDR2 FYNNEI. This CDR3 region has 15 residues. V lost 6 bases and J 0 bases, leaving 12 bases between the germline ends. The CDR3 bases are TGTGCCAGCAGGGGTAGCTATAGCTCCTACAATGAGCAGTTCTTC. It translates to CASRGSYSSYNEQFF.

Only one count was recorded for this clone. This sequence joins TRBV11-3 and TRBJ2-5; 7 bases are shared with TRBD1. Germline-derived CDR1 and CDR2 are SGHNT and YENEEA. This CDR3 spans 16 amino acids. The V segment lost 1 base and the J segment 2 bases; nucleotides outside the gene matches: 7. The CDR3 reads CASSLGVRGKQETQYF. CDR3 DNA: TGTGCCAGCAGCTTAGGGGTCAGGGGGAAACAAGAGACCCAGTACTTC.

The chain employs TRBV4-1 and TRBJ2-2; no firm D call. The CDR3 runs to 16 residues. CDR1 is MGHRA, CDR2 YSYEKL, per germline. V lost 4 bases, J lost 1 base, and 13 bases lay in between. This chain's CDR3 is CASSLGTFLNTGELFF. The CDR3 DNA reads TGCGCCAGCAGCCTTGGAACTTTTTTGAACACCGGGGAGCTGTTTTTT.

The gene calls are TRBV7-2 and TRBJ1-1; 7 bases map to TRBD1. This CDR3 comprises 12 residues. The V and J ends lost 4 bases and 10 bases, in that order; junction bases with no gene match: 6. Per the germline V gene, CDR1 is SGHTA and CDR2 is FQGNSA. CDR3 nucleotide sequence: TGTGCCAGCAGCTACGGACAGGTGGGAGCTTTCTTT. This translates into CASSYGQVGAFF.

This clone was seen once. The chain combines TRBV5-1 with TRBJ2-1; 12 bases align to TRBD2. CDR3 length equals 15 residues. Germline-derived CDR1 and CDR2 are SGHRS and YFSETQ. J lost 6 bases, V lost 0 bases, and 1 base had no gene match. The chain's CDR3 is CASSLAGLAGNEQFF. The CDR3 DNA reads as TGCGCCAGCAGCTTGGCGGGACTAGCGGGCAATGAGCAGTTCTTC. Filled out from reference TRBV5-1 and TRBJ2-1, the complete variable domain reads KAGVTQTPRYLIKTRGQQVTLSCSPISGHRSVSWYQQTPGQGLQFLFEYFSETQRNKGNFPGRFSGRQFSNSRSEMNVSTLELGDSALYLCASSLAGLAGNEQFFGPGTRLTVL.

With regard to this clone: A far more abundant clone sits one base away, making this likely a read error. Other DNA sequences in the same sample also yield this CDR3. The chain has TRBV25-1 and TRBJ1-1; D is uncertain. V lost 3 bases to trimming and J lost 5 bases, with 4 bases between them. CDR1 and CDR2 (germline): MGHDK, SYGVNS. The CDR3 has 11 amino acids. CDR3 DNA: TGTGCCAGCAGTGAGAATACTGAAGCTTTCTTT. Protein: CASSENTEAFF.

The CDR3: CASSLGLAEYEQYF. The CDR3 DNA follows: TGTGCCAGCAGCTTAGGGCTAGCGGAATACGAGCAGTACTTC. V is TRBV7-2 and J is TRBJ2-7, with 7 positions matching TRBD2. The CDR3 spans 14 residues. With 1 base clipped from V and 4 bases from J, the junction kept 4 bases outside the gene matches. The germline V gene has CDR1 SGHTA and CDR2 FQGNSA.

This clone was recorded once. The rearrangement joins TRBV11-2 to TRBJ1-5; perhaps TRBD1 as D (5 bases). The CDR3 length is 15 residues. Per the germline V gene, CDR1 is SGHAT and CDR2 is FQNNGV. Trimming removed 1 base from V and 6 bases from J, with 13 bases in between. The CDR3: CASSLGGERSQPQHF. The CDR3 DNA follows: TGTGCCAGCAGCTTAGGGGGGGAACGTAGTCAGCCCCAGCATTTT. The whole variable domain, remainder taken from reference TRBV11-2 and TRBJ1-5, is EAGVAQSPRYKIIEKRQSVAFWCNPISGHATLYWYQQILGQGPKLLIQFQNNGVVDDSQLPKDRFSAERLKGVDSTLKIQPAKLEDSAVYLCASSLGGERSQPQHFGDGTRLSIL.

This chain joins TRBV18 and TRBJ2-6; 8 bases map to TRBD1. This CDR3 comprises 15 residues. The germline gives CDR1 KGHSH, CDR2 LQKENI. V was pared by 6 bases and J by 2 bases, with 3 bases of the junction left unmatched. As DNA, the CDR3 is TGTGCCAGCTCCCCGGACAGGGCTGGGGCCAACGTCCTGACTTTC. It codes for CASSPDRAGANVLTF.

Of note for this clone: A much bigger clone sits one base away, suggesting this may be a read error. J is TRBJ2-7 and V is TRBV5-4, with D perhaps TRBD1 or TRBD2 (5 bases each). Germline V gives CDR1 SGHNT, CDR2 YYREEE (reference sequence). This CDR3 is 14 amino acids long. This CDR3 reads CASSGDGNSYERYF. The CDR3 region has the DNA TGTGCCAGCAGCGGGGACGGAAACTCCTACGAGCGGTACTTC.

The chain links TRBV28 to TRBJ2-1, with 13 bases aligning to TRBD2. CDR3 length equals 16 residues. Germline CDR1 MDHEN, CDR2 SYDVKM. Trimming took 5 bases from V and 5 from J; bases not matched to a gene: 6. CDR3 loop: CASSPWTSGSHNEQFF. As DNA, the CDR3 is TGTGCCAGCAGTCCGTGGACTAGCGGGAGCCACAATGAGCAGTTCTTC. Drawing the rest from reference TRBV28 and TRBJ2-1, the complete variable domain is DVKVTQSSRYLVKRTGEKVFLECVQDMDHENMFWYRQDPGLGLRLIYFSYDVKMKEKGDIPEGYSVSREKKERFSLILESASTNQTSMYLCASSPWTSGSHNEQFFGPGTRLTVL.

The chain joins TRBV27 to TRBJ1-4, with no clear D. Germline lookup yields CDR1 MNHEY and CDR2 SMNVEV (reference sequence). V shed 1 base and J shed 4 bases, with 4 bases lying between them. CDR3 size: 13 residues. Written as DNA, the CDR3 is TGTGCCAGCAGTTTATTCCTTAATGAAAAACTGTTTTTT. It encodes CASSLFLNEKLFF.